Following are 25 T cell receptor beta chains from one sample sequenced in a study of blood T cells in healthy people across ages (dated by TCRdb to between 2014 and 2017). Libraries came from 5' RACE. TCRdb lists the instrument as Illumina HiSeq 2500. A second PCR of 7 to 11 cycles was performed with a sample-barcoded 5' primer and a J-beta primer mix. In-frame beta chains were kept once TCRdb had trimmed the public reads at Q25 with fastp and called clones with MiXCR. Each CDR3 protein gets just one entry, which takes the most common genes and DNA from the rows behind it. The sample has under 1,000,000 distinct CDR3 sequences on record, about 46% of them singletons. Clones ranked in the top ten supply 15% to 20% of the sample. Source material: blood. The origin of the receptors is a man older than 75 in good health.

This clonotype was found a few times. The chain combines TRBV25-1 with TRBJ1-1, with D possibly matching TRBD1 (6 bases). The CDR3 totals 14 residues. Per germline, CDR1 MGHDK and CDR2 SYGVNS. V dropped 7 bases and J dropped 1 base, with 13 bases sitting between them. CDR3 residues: CASTPTGGNTEAFF. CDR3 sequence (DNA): TGTGCCAGCACCCCGACAGGAGGGAACACTGAAGCTTTCTTT.

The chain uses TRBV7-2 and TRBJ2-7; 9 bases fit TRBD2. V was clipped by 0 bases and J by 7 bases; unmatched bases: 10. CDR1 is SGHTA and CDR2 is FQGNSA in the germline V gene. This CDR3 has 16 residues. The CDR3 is CASSLAGTSRYNEQYF. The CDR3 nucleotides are TGTGCCAGCAGCTTAGCCGGGACTAGCAGATACAATGAGCAGTACTTC.

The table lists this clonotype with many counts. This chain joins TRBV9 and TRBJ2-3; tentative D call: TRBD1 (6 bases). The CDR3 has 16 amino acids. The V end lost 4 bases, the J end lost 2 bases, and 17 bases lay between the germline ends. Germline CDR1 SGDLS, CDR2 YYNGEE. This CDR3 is CASSPWGRPSTDTQYF. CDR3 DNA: TGTGCCAGCAGCCCGTGGGGGCGTCCTTCCACAGATACGCAGTATTTT. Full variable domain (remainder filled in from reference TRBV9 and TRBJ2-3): DSGVTQTPKHLITATGQRVTLRCSPRSGDLSVYWYQQSLDQGLQFLIQYYNGEERAKGNILERFSAQQFPDLHSELNLSSLELGDSALYFCASSPWGRPSTDTQYFGPGTRLTVL.

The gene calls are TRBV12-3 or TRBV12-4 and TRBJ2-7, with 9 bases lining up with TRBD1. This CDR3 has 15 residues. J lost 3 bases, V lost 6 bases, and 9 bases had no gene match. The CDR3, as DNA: TGTGCCAGCAGGCCAGGACAGGGGATCTACTACGAGCAGTACTTC. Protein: CASRPGQGIYYEQYF.

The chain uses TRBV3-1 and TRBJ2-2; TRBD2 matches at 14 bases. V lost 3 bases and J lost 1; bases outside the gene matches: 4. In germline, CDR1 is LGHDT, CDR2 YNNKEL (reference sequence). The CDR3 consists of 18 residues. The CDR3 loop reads CASSQAGTSGRNTGELFF. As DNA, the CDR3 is TGTGCCAGCAGCCAGGCCGGGACTAGCGGGAGGAACACCGGGGAGCTGTTTTTT.

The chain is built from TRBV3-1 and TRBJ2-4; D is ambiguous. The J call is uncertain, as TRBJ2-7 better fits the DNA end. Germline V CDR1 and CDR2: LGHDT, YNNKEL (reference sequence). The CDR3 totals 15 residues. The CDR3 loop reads CASSQDTSRGYEQYF. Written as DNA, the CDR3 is TGTGCCAGCAGCCAAGATACCAGCAGAGGCTACGAGCAGTACTTC.

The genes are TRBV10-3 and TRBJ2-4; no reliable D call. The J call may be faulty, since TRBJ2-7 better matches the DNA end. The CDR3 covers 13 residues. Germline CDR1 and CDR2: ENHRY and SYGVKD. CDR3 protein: CAISESTLHEQYF. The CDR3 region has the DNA TGTGCCATCAGTGAGTCGACTCTTCACGAGCAGTACTTC.

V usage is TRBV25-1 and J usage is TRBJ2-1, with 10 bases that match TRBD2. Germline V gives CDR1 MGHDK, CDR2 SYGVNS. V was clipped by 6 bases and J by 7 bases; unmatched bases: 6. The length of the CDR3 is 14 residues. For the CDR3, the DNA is TGTGCCAGCAGGGGTAGCGGGAGGTTGAATGAGCAGTTCTTC. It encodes CASRGSGRLNEQFF.

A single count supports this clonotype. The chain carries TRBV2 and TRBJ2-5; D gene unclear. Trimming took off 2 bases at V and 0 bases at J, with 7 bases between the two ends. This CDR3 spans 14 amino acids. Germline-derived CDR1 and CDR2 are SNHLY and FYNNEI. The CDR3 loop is CASSENSYQETQYF. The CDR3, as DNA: TGTGCCAGCAGTGAAAACTCGTACCAAGAGACCCAGTACTTC.

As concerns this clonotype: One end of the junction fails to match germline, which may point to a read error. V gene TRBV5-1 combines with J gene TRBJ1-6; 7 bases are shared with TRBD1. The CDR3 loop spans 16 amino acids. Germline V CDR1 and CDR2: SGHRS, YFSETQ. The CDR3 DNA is TGCGCCAGCGGCTTGAACCCGGACAGGACTAATTCACCCCTCCACTTT. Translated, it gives CASGLNPDRTNSPLHF.

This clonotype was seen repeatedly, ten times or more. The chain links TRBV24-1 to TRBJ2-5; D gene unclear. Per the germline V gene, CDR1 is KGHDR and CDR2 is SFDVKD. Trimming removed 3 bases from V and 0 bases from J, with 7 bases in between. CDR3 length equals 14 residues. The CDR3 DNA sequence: TGTGCCACCAGTGATACCAGCTACCAAGAGACCCAGTACTTC. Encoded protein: CATSDTSYQETQYF.

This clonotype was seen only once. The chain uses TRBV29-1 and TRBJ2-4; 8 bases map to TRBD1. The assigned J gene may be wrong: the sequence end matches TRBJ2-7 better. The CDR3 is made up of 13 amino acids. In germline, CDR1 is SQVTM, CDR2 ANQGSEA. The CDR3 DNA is TGCAGCGTTGTCGGACAGGGTCTCAACGAGCAGTACTTC. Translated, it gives CSVVGQGLNEQYF.

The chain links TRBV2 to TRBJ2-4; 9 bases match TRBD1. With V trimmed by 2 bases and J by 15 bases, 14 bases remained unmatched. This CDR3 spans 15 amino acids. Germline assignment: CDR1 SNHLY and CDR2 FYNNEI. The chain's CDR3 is CASSERGTGYRFGYF. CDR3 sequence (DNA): TGTGCCAGCAGTGAACGAGGGACAGGGTATAGGTTCGGGTACTTC.

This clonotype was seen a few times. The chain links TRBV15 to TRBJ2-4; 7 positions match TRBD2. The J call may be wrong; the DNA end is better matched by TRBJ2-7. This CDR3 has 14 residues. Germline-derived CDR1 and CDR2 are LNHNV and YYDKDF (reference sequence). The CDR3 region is CATSRDAGEGEQYF. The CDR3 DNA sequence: TGTGCCACCAGCAGAGACGCGGGAGAGGGCGAGCAGTACTTC.

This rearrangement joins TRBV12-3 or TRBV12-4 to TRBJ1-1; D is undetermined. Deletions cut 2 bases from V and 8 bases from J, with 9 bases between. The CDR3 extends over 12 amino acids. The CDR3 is CASSLQTAEAFF. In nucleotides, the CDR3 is TGTGCCAGCAGTTTACAAACAGCCGAAGCTTTCTTT.

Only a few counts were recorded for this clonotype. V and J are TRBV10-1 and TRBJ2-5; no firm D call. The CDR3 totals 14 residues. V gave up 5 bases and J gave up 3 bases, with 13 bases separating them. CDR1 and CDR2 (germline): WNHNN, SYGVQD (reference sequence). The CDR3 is CASSSATGEETQYF. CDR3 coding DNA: TGCGCCAGCAGTTCAGCCACTGGCGAAGAGACCCAGTACTTC.

The CDR3 spells CASSEARRETQYF. The CDR3 nucleotides are TGTGCCAGCAGTGAAGCGCGTAGGGAGACCCAGTACTTC. V gene TRBV2 combines with J gene TRBJ2-5; D gene ambiguous. The CDR3 has 13 residues. The germline gives CDR1 SNHLY, CDR2 FYNNEI. V shed 0 bases and J shed 5 bases, with 7 bases lying between them.

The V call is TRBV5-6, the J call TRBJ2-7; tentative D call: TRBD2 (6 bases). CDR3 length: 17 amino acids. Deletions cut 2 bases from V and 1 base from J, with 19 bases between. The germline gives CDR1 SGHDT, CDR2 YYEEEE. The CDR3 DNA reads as TGTGCCAGCAGCTTCATGAAGCTTGGGGGACTTTCCTACGAGCAGTACTTC. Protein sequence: CASSFMKLGGLSYEQYF.

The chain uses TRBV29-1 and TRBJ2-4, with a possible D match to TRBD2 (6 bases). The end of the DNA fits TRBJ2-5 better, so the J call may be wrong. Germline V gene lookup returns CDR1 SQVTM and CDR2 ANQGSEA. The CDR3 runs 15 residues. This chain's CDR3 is CSVEKTAGHQETQYF. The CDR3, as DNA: TGCAGCGTTGAGAAGACGGCGGGGCACCAAGAGACCCAGTACTTC.

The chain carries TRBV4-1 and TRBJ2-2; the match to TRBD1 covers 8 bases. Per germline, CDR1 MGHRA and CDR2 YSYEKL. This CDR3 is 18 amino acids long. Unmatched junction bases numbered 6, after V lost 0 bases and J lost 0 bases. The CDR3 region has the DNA TGCGCCAGCAGCCAAGATTCCGGACAGGGACCGAACACCGGGGAGCTGTTTTTT. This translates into CASSQDSGQGPNTGELFF.

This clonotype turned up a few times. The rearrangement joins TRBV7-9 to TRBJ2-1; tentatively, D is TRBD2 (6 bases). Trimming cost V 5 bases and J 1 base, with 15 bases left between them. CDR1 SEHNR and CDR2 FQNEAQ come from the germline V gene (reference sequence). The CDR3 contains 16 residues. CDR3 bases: TGTGCCAGCAGCCCGACTGGGACTGCGTCCTACAATGAGCAGTTCTTC. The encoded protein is CASSPTGTASYNEQFF.

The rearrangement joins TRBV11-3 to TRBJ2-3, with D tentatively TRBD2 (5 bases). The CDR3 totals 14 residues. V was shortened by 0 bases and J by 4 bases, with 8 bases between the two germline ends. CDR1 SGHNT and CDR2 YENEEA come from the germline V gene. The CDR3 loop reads CASSLEASPDTQYF. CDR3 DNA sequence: TGTGCCAGCAGCTTAGAGGCTAGCCCAGATACGCAGTATTTT.

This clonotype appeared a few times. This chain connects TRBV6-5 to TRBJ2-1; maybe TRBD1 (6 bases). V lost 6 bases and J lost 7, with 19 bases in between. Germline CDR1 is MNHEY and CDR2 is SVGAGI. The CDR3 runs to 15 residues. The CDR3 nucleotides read TGTGCCAGCAGGGAACAGGGTGCACGGGTAAATGAGCAGTTCTTC. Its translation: CASREQGARVNEQFF.

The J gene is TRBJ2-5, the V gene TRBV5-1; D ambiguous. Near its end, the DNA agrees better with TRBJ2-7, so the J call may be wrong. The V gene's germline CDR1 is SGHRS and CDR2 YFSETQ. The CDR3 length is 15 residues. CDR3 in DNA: TGCGCCAGCCAGCTAGGTCGAGCCAAGAATGCCGAGCAGTACTTC. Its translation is CASQLGRAKNAEQYF.

CDR3 protein: CAWSVLGTQFF. DNA of the CDR3: TGTGCCTGGAGTGTACTCGGGACCCAGTTCTTC. The chain uses TRBV30 and TRBJ2-1, with D possibly being TRBD1 or TRBD2 (5 bases each). Trimming stripped 0 bases from V and 13 bases from J, with 10 bases between. The CDR3 runs 11 residues. Germline values: CDR1 GTSNPN, CDR2 SVGIG (reference sequence). The full variable domain, its missing parts supplied by reference TRBV30 and TRBJ2-1, is SQTIHQWPATLVQPVGSPLSLECTVEGTSNPNLYWYRQAAGRGLQLLFYSVGIGQISSEVPQNLSASRPQDRQFILSSKKLLLSDSGFYLCAWSVLGTQFFGPGTRLTVL.